The next 21 T cell receptor beta chains were all read from a single sample in a study of shared clonotypes between healthy human individuals. The data were produced by immunoSEQ multiplex PCR, yet TCRdb's version contains in-frame clones alone and is incomplete. Here the sample spans roughly 1,500,000 clones, about 98.5% being singletons. The sample taken for sequencing was naive CD4+ T cells sorted from blood. Subset specified: CD45RA+ positively selected. These TCRs come from a man aged 30 to 45 in good health.

This chain uses TRBV18 with TRBJ2-1, with TRBD2 as a possible D gene (6 bases). Trimming took 3 bases from V and 5 from J, leaving 14 bases between them. Germline V gene lookup returns CDR1 KGHSH and CDR2 LQKENI. The CDR3 consists of 15 residues. CDR3 in DNA: TGTGCCAGCTCACCGGTTTGGCGGGATCACAATGAGCAGTTCTTC. It encodes CASSPVWRDHNEQFF.

The chain uses TRBV7-9 and TRBJ2-1; D is undetermined. The length of the CDR3 is 10 residues. Looked up from germline, CDR1 is SEHNR and CDR2 is FQNEAQ (reference sequence). Trimming shortened V by 4 bases and J by 8 bases, and 3 bases separated the two germline ends. CDR3 DNA: TGTGCCAGCAGCTGGGATGAGCAGTTCTTC. It yields the protein CASSWDEQFF.

The rearrangement joins TRBV18 to TRBJ2-7; the D is unclear. Trimming removed 4 bases from V and 0 bases from J, with 13 bases in between. CDR1 and CDR2 from the germline V gene are KGHSH and LQKENI. CDR3 length: 15 residues. CDR3 DNA: TGTGCCAGCTCACGGCCGTCTTTAGTCTCCTACGAGCAGTACTTC. The encoded protein is CASSRPSLVSYEQYF.

V gene TRBV18 combines with J gene TRBJ2-6; D unresolved. The V end was cut by 0 bases, the J end by 4 bases, with 10 bases between. The V gene's germline CDR1 is KGHSH and CDR2 LQKENI. The CDR3 extends over 16 amino acids. In DNA, the CDR3 is TGTGCCAGCTCACCACCGCTAAACTCCGGGGCCAACGTCCTGACTTTC. Translated: CASSPPLNSGANVLTF.

This rearrangement joins TRBV28 to TRBJ1-5; D not resolved. With 3 bases removed from V and 4 bases from J, the gap between germline ends came to 13 bases. Germline V lookup: CDR1 MDHEN, CDR2 SYDVKM. The CDR3 totals 15 residues. CDR3 loop: CASSLAPGGNQPQHF. The CDR3 nucleotides are TGTGCCAGCAGTTTGGCTCCAGGAGGTAATCAGCCCCAGCATTTT.

V is TRBV7-8 and J is TRBJ1-1; D is possibly TRBD1 (5 bases). Deletions cut 0 bases from V and 7 bases from J, with 12 bases between. Per the germline V gene, CDR1 is SGHVS and CDR2 is FQNEAQ. The CDR3 is made up of 14 amino acids. This CDR3 reads CASSLAFRVGEAFF. As DNA, the CDR3 is TGTGCCAGCAGCTTAGCTTTCAGGGTCGGTGAAGCTTTCTTT.

The chain has TRBV10-1 and TRBJ2-2, with D possibly TRBD1 on 5 matching bases. Germline V gene data show CDR1 as WNHNN and CDR2 as SYGVQD (reference sequence). V lost 6 bases and J lost 2, with 7 bases in between. The CDR3 runs to 13 residues. The chain's CDR3 is CASRTANTGELFF. CDR3 bases: TGCGCCAGCAGGACAGCCAACACCGGGGAGCTGTTTTTT.

The V and J genes are TRBV7-2 and TRBJ2-7, with D perhaps matching TRBD2 (6 bases). Germline CDR1 reads SGHTA; CDR2 reads FQGNSA. Trimming left V 8 bases short and J 2 bases short, with 19 bases between. This CDR3 region has 15 residues. CDR3 sequence reads: CASRLSGERAYEQYF. The CDR3 DNA reads TGTGCCAGCCGGCTTAGCGGAGAGAGGGCCTACGAGCAGTACTTC.

V usage is TRBV5-1 and J usage is TRBJ2-7; TRBD2 matches 13 bases. The CDR3 is made up of 17 amino acids. J was trimmed by 4 bases and V by 3 bases; bases with no gene match: 10. Per germline, CDR1 SGHRS and CDR2 YFSETQ. This chain's CDR3 is CASSWSGTSGTKYEQYF. CDR3 DNA sequence: TGCGCCAGCAGCTGGTCCGGGACTAGCGGGACGAAATACGAGCAGTACTTC.

V and J are TRBV10-1 and TRBJ1-1, with unresolved D. Trimming stripped 2 bases from V and 4 bases from J, with 8 bases between. The CDR3 length is 13 residues. Germline V gene sequence: CDR1 WNHNN, CDR2 SYGVQD (reference sequence). The CDR3 protein is CASSEPMSTEAFF. DNA for the CDR3: TGCGCCAGCAGTGAGCCCATGTCCACTGAAGCTTTCTTT.

The rearrangement joins TRBV7-2 to TRBJ1-1; D perhaps matches TRBD1 (5 bases). Trimming shortened V by 3 bases and J by 3 bases, and 14 bases separated the two germline ends. Germline V gene sequence: CDR1 SGHTA, CDR2 FQGNSA. The CDR3 contains 15 residues. The DNA of the CDR3 is TGTGCCAGCAGCTTGGGGGGACGGATTCACACTGAAGCTTTCTTT. Its protein product is CASSLGGRIHTEAFF. Full variable domain (missing parts from reference TRBV7-2 and TRBJ1-1): GAGVSQSPSNKVTEKGKDVELRCDPISGHTALYWYRQSLGQGLEFLIYFQGNSAPDKSGLPSDRFSAERTGGSVSTLTIQRTQQEDSAVYLCASSLGGRIHTEAFFGQGTRLTVV.

The V and J genes are TRBV28 and TRBJ1-4; 8 positions match TRBD1. CDR1 MDHEN and CDR2 SYDVKM come from the germline V gene. CDR3 size: 15 residues. V lost 5 bases, J lost 4 bases, and 6 bases stayed unmatched. The CDR3, as DNA: TGTGCCAGCAGTACCCGGACAGGGAATAATGAAAAACTGTTTTTT. Protein sequence: CASSTRTGNNEKLFF. Combining the CDR3 with reference TRBV28 and TRBJ1-4 gives the whole variable domain DVKVTQSSRYLVKRTGEKVFLECVQDMDHENMFWYRQDPGLGLRLIYFSYDVKMKEKGDIPEGYSVSREKKERFSLILESASTNQTSMYLCASSTRTGNNEKLFFGSGTQLSVL.

In regard to this clone: This specimen includes other DNA sequences encoding the same CDR3. The rearrangement joins TRBV7-2 to TRBJ2-3, with D unresolved. The CDR3 is 13 amino acids. Germline assignment: CDR1 SGHTA and CDR2 FQGNSA. V lost 1 base and J lost 4, with 6 bases in between. DNA for the CDR3: TGTGCCAGCAGCTTAGTGCCCGCAGATACGCAGTATTTT. Encoded protein: CASSLVPADTQYF.

The chain uses TRBV28 and TRBJ2-2, with D uncertain. This CDR3 has 13 residues. Germline loops: CDR1 MDHEN, CDR2 SYDVKM. Between the trimmed V and J ends, which lost 8 bases and 2 bases, there was a span of 9 bases. The CDR3 DNA sequence: TGTGCCAGCGTTGGTCCAAACACCGGGGAGCTGTTTTTT. This sequence encodes CASVGPNTGELFF.

V and J are TRBV6-1 and TRBJ2-4; unclear D gene. Germline V gene data show CDR1 as MNHNS and CDR2 as SASEGT. Trimming removed 4 bases from V and 2 bases from J, with 9 bases in between. The CDR3 loop spans 14 amino acids. Written as DNA, the CDR3 is TGTGCCAGCAGTGTTGGGCTCTCCAAAAACATTCAGTACTTC. It specifies CASSVGLSKNIQYF.

The chain has TRBV5-4 and TRBJ2-5; maybe TRBD1 (6 bases). The germline V gene has CDR1 SGHNT and CDR2 YYREEE (reference sequence). This CDR3 contains 14 residues. V was shortened by 3 bases and J by 2 bases, with 11 bases between the two germline ends. The CDR3 nucleotides are TGTGCCAGCAGCTGGACAGTTAAACAAGAGACCCAGTACTTC. Translated, it gives CASSWTVKQETQYF.

This clone appeared a single time. V gene TRBV6-6 combines with J gene TRBJ2-1, with TRBD2 matching over 7 bases. This CDR3 is 16 amino acids long. J was trimmed by 1 base and V by 2 bases; bases with no gene match: 5. Germline CDR1 reads MNHNY; CDR2 reads SVGAGI (reference sequence). Here the CDR3 DNA reads TGTGCCAGCAGTTACCCTACGGGAGGATCCTACAATGAGCAGTTCTTC. Encoded protein: CASSYPTGGSYNEQFF.

CDR3 residues: CASSRLAGEAYEQYF. For the CDR3, the DNA is TGTGCCAGCAGCCGCCTAGCGGGAGAGGCCTACGAGCAGTACTTC. V usage is TRBV7-2 and J usage is TRBJ2-7; 10 bases map to TRBD2. V gave up 5 bases and J gave up 2 bases; unmatched junction bases: 6. Germline V gives CDR1 SGHTA, CDR2 FQGNSA. The CDR3 consists of 15 residues.

The chain is built from TRBV27 and TRBJ2-7, with TRBD2 identical over 10 bases. V lost 5 bases to trimming and J lost 4 bases; unmatched junction nucleotides: 26. Germline loops: CDR1 MNHEY, CDR2 SMNVEV (reference sequence). The CDR3 runs 21 residues. The CDR3 protein is CASSPRDSFRTSGLGFYEQYF. CDR3 DNA: TGTGCCAGCAGTCCGAGAGATAGTTTTAGGACTAGCGGCCTTGGGTTTTACGAGCAGTACTTC.

This chain joins TRBV4-2 and TRBJ2-2; D may be TRBD1 or TRBD2 (5 bases each). CDR3 length: 19 residues. The V gene's germline CDR1 is LGHNA and CDR2 YNFKEQ. V lost 0 bases to trimming and J lost 0 bases, with 17 bases between them. The CDR3 spells CASSQDVSAGTANTGELFF. The CDR3 nucleotides read TGTGCCAGCAGCCAAGATGTCTCGGCCGGGACCGCGAACACCGGGGAGCTGTTTTTT.

This chain links TRBV30 with TRBJ1-2; D gene ambiguous. The CDR3 is 11 residues long. V was cut by 1 base and J by 8 bases, with 8 bases left in between. Germline values: CDR1 GTSNPN, CDR2 SVGIG (reference sequence). The CDR3 sequence: CAWSETQGYTF. In DNA, the CDR3 is TGTGCCTGGAGTGAGACCCAAGGCTACACCTTC. The whole variable domain, filled in from reference TRBV30 and TRBJ1-2, reads SQTIHQWPATLVQPVGSPLSLECTVEGTSNPNLYWYRQAAGRGLQLLFYSVGIGQISSEVPQNLSASRPQDRQFILSSKKLLLSDSGFYLCAWSETQGYTFGSGTRLTVV.